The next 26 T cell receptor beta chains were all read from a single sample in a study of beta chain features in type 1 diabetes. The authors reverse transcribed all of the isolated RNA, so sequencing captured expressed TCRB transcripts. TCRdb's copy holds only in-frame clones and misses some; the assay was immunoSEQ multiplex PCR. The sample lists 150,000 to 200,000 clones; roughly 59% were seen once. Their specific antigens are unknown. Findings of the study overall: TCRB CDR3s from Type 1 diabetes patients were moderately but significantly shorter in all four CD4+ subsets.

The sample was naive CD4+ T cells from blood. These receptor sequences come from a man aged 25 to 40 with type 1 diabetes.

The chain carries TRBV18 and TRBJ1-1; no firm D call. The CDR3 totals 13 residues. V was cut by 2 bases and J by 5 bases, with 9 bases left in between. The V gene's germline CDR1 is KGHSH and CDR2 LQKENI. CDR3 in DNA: TGTGCCAGCTCACCAGGGGTTAGGACTGAAGCTTTCTTT. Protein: CASSPGVRTEAFF.

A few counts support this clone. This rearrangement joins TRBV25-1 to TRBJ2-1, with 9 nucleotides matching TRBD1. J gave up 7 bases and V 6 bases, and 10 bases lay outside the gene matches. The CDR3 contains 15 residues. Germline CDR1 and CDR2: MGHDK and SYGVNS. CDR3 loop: CASRALQGAKNEQFF. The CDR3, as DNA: TGTGCCAGCAGGGCATTACAGGGGGCTAAGAATGAGCAGTTCTTC.

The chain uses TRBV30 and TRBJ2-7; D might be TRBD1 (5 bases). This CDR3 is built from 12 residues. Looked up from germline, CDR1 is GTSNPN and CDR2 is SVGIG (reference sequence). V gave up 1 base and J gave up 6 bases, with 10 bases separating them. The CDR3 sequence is CAWSAGKGEQYF. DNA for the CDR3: TGTGCCTGGAGTGCAGGGAAGGGCGAGCAGTACTTC.

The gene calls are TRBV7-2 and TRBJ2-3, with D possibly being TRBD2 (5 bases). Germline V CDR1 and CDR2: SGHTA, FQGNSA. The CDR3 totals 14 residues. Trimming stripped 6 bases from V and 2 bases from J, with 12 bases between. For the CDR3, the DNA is TGTGCCAGCAGATCGCCGGGGATCACAGATACGCAGTATTTT. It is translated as CASRSPGITDTQYF.

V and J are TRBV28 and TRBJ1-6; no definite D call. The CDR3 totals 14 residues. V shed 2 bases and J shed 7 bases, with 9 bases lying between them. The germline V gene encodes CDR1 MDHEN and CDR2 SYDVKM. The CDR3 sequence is CASSLGVRNSPLHF. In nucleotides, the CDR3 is TGTGCCAGCAGTTTAGGGGTAAGGAATTCACCCCTCCACTTT.

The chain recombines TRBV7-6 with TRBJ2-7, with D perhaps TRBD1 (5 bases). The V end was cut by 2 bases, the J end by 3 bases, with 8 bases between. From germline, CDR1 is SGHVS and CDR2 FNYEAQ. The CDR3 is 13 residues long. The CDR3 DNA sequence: TGTGCCAGCAGCTTACACAGGAACTACGAGCAGTACTTC. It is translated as CASSLHRNYEQYF.

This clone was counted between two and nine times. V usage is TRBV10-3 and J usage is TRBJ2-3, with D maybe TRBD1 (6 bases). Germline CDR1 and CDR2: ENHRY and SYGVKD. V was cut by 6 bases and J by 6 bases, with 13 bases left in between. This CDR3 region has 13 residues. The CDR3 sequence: CAISQTGWDTQYF. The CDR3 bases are TGTGCCATCAGCCAGACAGGCTGGGATACGCAGTATTTT.

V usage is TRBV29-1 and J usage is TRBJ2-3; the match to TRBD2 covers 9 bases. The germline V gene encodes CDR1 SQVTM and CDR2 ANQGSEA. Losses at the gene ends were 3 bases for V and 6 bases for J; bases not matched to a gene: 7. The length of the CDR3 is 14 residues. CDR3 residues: CSVDGPAGGDTQYF. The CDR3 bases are TGCAGCGTTGATGGCCCCGCGGGGGGGGATACGCAGTATTTT.

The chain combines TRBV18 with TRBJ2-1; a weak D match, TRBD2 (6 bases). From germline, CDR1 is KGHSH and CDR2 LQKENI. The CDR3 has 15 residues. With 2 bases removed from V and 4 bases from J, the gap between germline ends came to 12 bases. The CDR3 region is CASSPSSVEYNEQFF. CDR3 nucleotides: TGTGCCAGCTCACCATCTAGCGTCGAGTACAATGAGCAGTTCTTC. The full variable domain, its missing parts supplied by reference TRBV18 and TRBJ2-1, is NAGVMQNPRHLVRRRGQEARLRCSPMKGHSHVYWYRQLPEEGLKFMVYLQKENIIDESGMPKERFSAEFPKEGPSILRIQQVVRGDSAAYFCASSPSSVEYNEQFFGPGTRLTVL.

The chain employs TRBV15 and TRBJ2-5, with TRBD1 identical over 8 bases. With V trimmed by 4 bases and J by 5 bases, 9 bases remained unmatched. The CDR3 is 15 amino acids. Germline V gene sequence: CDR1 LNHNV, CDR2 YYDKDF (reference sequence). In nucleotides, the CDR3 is TGTGCCACCAGCACTCCGGACAGGGCGAGGGAGACCCAGTACTTC. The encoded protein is CATSTPDRARETQYF. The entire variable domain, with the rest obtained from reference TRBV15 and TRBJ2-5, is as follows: DAMVIQNPRYQVTQFGKPVTLSCSQTLNHNVMYWYQQKSSQAPKLLFHYYDKDFNNEADTPDNFQSRRPNTSFCFLDIRSPGLGDTAMYLCATSTPDRARETQYFGPGTRLLVL.

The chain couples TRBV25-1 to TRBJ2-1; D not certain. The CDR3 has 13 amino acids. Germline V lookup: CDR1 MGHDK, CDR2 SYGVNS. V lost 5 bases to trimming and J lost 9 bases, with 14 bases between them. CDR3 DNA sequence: TGTGCCAGCAGTTCTCAACCAGGTGGTGAGCAGTTCTTC. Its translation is CASSSQPGGEQFF.

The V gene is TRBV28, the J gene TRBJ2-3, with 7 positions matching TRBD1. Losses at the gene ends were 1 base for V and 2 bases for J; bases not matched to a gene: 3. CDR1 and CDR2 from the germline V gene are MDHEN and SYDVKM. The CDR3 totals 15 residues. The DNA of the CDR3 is TGTGCCAGCAGTTTATCACAGGGGCCCACAGATACGCAGTATTTT. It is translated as CASSLSQGPTDTQYF.

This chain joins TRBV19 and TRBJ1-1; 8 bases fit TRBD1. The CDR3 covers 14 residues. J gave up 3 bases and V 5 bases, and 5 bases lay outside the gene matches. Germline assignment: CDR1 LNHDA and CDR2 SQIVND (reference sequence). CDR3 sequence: CASSPGQGYTEAFF. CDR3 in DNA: TGTGCCAGTAGTCCCGGACAGGGTTACACTGAAGCTTTCTTT.

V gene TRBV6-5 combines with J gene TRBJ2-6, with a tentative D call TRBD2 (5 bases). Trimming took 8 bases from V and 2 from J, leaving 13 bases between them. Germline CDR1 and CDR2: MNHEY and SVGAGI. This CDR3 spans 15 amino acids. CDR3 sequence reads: CASGRRFAGANVLTF. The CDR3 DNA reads TGTGCCAGCGGGAGACGGTTCGCTGGGGCCAACGTCCTGACTTTC.

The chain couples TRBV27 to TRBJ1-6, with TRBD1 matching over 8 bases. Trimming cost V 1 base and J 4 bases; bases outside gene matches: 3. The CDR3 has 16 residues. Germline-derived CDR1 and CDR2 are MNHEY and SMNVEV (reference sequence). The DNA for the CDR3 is TGTGCCAGCAGTTTATTCGGGACAGGTTATAATTCACCCCTCCACTTT. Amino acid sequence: CASSLFGTGYNSPLHF.

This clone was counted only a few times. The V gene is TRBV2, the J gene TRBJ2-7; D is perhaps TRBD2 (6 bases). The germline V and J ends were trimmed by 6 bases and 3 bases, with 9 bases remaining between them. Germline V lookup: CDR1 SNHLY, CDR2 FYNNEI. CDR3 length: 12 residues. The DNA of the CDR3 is TGTGCCAGCAGGCGGGAACTCTACGAGCAGTACTTC. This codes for CASRRELYEQYF.

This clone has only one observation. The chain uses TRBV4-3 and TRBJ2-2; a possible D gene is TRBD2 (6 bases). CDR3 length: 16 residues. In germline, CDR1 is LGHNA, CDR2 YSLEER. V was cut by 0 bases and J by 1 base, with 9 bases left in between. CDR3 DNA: TGCGCCAGCAGCCAAGATTCCGGGAGGAACACCGGGGAGCTGTTTTTT. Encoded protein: CASSQDSGRNTGELFF.

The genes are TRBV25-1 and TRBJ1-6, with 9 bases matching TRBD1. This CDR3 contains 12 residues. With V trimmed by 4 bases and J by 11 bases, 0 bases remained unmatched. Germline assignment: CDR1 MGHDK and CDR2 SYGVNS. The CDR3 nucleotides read TGTGCCAGCAGTGGGGACAGGGCACCCCTCCACTTT. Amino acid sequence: CASSGDRAPLHF.

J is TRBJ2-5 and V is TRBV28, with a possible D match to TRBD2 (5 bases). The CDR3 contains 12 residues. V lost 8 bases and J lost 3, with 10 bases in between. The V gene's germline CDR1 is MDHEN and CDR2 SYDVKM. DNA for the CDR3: TGTGCCAGCGGACTTATAAAAGAGACCCAGTACTTC. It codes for CASGLIKETQYF.

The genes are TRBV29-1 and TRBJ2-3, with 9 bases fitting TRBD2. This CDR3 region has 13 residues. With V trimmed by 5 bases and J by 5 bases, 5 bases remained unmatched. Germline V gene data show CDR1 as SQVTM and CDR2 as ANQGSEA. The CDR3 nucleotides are TGCAGCGTTCGCGGGGGGGCCAAAGATACGCAGTATTTT. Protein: CSVRGGAKDTQYF.

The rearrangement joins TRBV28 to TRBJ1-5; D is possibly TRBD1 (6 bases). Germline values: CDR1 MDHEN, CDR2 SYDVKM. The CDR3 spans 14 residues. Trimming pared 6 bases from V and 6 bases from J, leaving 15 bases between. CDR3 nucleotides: TGTGCCAGCAGCTATACAGGGATTGGTCAGCCCCAGCATTTT. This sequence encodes CASSYTGIGQPQHF. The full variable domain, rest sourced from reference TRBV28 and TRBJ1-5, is DVKVTQSSRYLVKRTGEKVFLECVQDMDHENMFWYRQDPGLGLRLIYFSYDVKMKEKGDIPEGYSVSREKKERFSLILESASTNQTSMYLCASSYTGIGQPQHFGDGTRLSIL.

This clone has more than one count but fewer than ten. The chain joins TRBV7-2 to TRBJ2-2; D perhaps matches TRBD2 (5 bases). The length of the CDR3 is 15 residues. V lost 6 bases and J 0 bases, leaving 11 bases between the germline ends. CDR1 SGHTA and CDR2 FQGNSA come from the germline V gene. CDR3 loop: CASSQTNANTGELFF. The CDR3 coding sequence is TGTGCCAGCAGTCAGACTAACGCGAACACCGGGGAGCTGTTTTTT.

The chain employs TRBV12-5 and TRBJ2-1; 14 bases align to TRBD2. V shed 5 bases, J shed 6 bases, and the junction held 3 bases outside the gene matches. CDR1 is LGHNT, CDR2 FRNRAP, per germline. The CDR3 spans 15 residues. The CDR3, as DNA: TGTGCTAGTGGTACCGGGACTAGCGGGAGCAATGAGCAGTTCTTC. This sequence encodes CASGTGTSGSNEQFF.

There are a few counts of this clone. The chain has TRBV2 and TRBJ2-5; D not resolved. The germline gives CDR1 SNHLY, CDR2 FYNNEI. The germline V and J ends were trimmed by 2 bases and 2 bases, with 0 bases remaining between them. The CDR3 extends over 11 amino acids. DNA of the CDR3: TGTGCCAGCAGTGAACAAGAGACCCAGTACTTC. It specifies CASSEQETQYF.

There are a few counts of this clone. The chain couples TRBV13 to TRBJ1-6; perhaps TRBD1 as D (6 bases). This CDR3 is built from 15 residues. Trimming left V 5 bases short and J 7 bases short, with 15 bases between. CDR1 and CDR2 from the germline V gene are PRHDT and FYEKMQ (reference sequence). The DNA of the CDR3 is TGTGCCAGCAGCCCCGGACAGTTTGGGAATTCACCCCTCCACTTT. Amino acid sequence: CASSPGQFGNSPLHF.

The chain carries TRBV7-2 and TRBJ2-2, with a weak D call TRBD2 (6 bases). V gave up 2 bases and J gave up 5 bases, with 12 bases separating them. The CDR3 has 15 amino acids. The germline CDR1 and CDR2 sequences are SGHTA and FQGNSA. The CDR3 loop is CASSLITGVTGELFF. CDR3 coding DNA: TGTGCCAGCAGCTTAATAACGGGGGTAACCGGGGAGCTGTTTTTT.